This TCR beta chain was observed in a study of HIV-infected patients and healthy controls. This clonotype was observed a handful of times. Follow-up blood was drawn about 14 weeks, roughly three months, after antiretroviral therapy began. All unsorted peripheral T cells were captured because whole blood was used without fractionation. The CDR3 is 14 amino acids. Trimming cost V 6 bases and J 2 bases, with 7 bases left between them. Germline assignment: CDR1 KGHDR and CDR2 SFDVKD. About 480 ng RNA was reverse transcribed with alpha and beta constant-region primers. Separate chain-specific third strand synthesis with multiplexing indices produced the alpha and beta libraries. TCRdb used MiXCR to reprocess the 5' RACE reads, holding one entry per CDR3 protein. The data contain roughly 14,000 distinct CDR3 sequences, 10% to 15% of them singletons.

The sequenced sample was blood, obtained during antiretroviral therapy. This receptor was obtained from an adult with HIV infection. The donor label of this sample is uncertain. The V and J genes are TRBV24-1 and TRBJ2-6; a weak D match, TRBD1 (5 bases). Here the CDR3 DNA reads TGTGCCACCAGTCCCAGGGCTGGGGCCAACGTCCTGACTTTC. It encodes CATSPRAGANVLTF.